Shown below are 10 T cell receptor beta chains from a single sample sequenced in a study of OX40 agonist ivuxolimab in advanced cancers. TCRdb keeps only in-frame clones here, not all; method: immunoSEQ multiplex PCR. The table shows fewer than 70,000 clones, with 65% to 90% occurring only once. The starting material was CD4+ or CD8+ T cells sorted from blood, obtained in a trial of the OX40 agonist ivuxolimab. The source of these receptors is an adult with an advanced solid tumor such as melanoma, head and neck, liver or kidney cancer.

The chain is built from TRBV19 and TRBJ2-4; D may be TRBD1 (7 bases). The germline CDR1 and CDR2 sequences are LNHDA and SQIVND (reference sequence). Deletions cut 0 bases from V and 4 bases from J, with 13 bases between. This CDR3 is 16 amino acids long. The CDR3 DNA sequence: TGTGCCAGTAGTATAGATCCGGCAGGGGGGAAAAACATTCAGTACTTC. It is translated as CASSIDPAGGKNIQYF.

The rearrangement uses TRBV5-6 and TRBJ1-2, with D perhaps TRBD1 (5 bases). Germline V gene lookup returns CDR1 SGHDT and CDR2 YYEEEE. The CDR3 has 12 amino acids. The V end was cut by 1 base, the J end by 7 bases, with 8 bases between. CDR3 sequence: CASSLPGSGYTF. The CDR3 region has the DNA TGTGCCAGCAGCTTGCCAGGGTCTGGCTACACCTTC.

The chain uses TRBV4-3 and TRBJ1-4, with unresolved D. V was clipped by 0 bases and J by 0 bases, with 11 bases between them. Germline CDR1 reads LGHNA; CDR2 reads YSLEER. The CDR3 consists of 17 residues. The CDR3 here is CASSQDVQTATNEKLFF. The CDR3 nucleotides are TGCGCCAGCAGCCAAGATGTTCAGACTGCAACTAATGAAAAACTGTTTTTT.

The chain combines TRBV7-9 with TRBJ2-2, with D uncertain. V was trimmed by 3 bases and J by 4 bases, leaving 9 bases between them. Germline assignment: CDR1 SEHNR and CDR2 FQNEAQ (reference sequence). The CDR3 runs 14 residues. CDR3: CASSFGQSTGELFF. CDR3 DNA: TGTGCCAGCAGCTTTGGGCAGTCCACCGGGGAGCTGTTTTTT. Full variable domain (remainder filled in from reference TRBV7-9 and TRBJ2-2): DTGVSQNPRHKITKRGQNVTFRCDPISEHNRLYWYRQTLGQGPEFLTYFQNEAQLEKSRLLSDRFSAERPKGSFSTLEIQRTEQGDSAMYLCASSFGQSTGELFFGEGSRLTVL.

This rearrangement joins TRBV2 to TRBJ2-7; D is uncertain. V dropped 7 bases and J dropped 2 bases, with 9 bases sitting between them. There are 12 residues in the CDR3. Germline CDR1 is SNHLY and CDR2 is FYNNEI. CDR3 DNA sequence: TGTGCCAGCATTGACTGGCCCTACGAGCAGTACTTC. Amino acids: CASIDWPYEQYF.

The chain has TRBV11-2 and TRBJ1-4; D is uncertain. The CDR3 consists of 13 residues. The V gene's germline CDR1 is SGHAT and CDR2 FQNNGV. V was shortened by 0 bases and J by 11 bases, with 10 bases between the two germline ends. Here the CDR3 DNA reads TGTGCCAGCAGCTTAGATCAAACCGGCAAACTGTTTTTT. Residues: CASSLDQTGKLFF. Based on the CDR3 plus reference TRBV11-2 and TRBJ1-4, the full variable domain is EAGVAQSPRYKIIEKRQSVAFWCNPISGHATLYWYQQILGQGPKLLIQFQNNGVVDDSQLPKDRFSAERLKGVDSTLKIQPAKLEDSAVYLCASSLDQTGKLFFGSGTQLSVL.

The chain couples TRBV18 to TRBJ1-1; perhaps TRBD1 as D (5 bases). This CDR3 is 16 amino acids long. Germline V lookup: CDR1 KGHSH, CDR2 LQKENI. With 2 bases removed from V and 2 bases from J, the gap between germline ends came to 15 bases. CDR3 sequence: CASSPFTSTDNTEAFF. The CDR3 DNA sequence: TGTGCCAGCTCACCATTTACATCGACAGACAACACTGAAGCTTTCTTT.

This chain uses TRBV7-2 with TRBJ1-5; 9 positions agree with TRBD1. The CDR3 is 17 residues long. Germline V gene lookup returns CDR1 SGHTA and CDR2 FQGNSA. V trimming: 4 bases; J trimming: 1 base; junction bases outside the gene matches: 8. The CDR3 here is CASSSPPGQGSNQPQHF. For the CDR3, the DNA is TGTGCCAGCAGCTCCCCCCCGGGACAGGGCAGCAATCAGCCCCAGCATTTT.

The V and J genes are TRBV11-2 and TRBJ1-2; a possible D gene is TRBD1 (5 bases). The CDR3 spans 15 residues. Germline CDR1 and CDR2: SGHAT and FQNNGV. The V and J ends lost 4 bases and 2 bases respectively, with 14 bases between them. This CDR3 is CASSSPGGYNYGYTF. The CDR3 bases are TGTGCCAGCAGCTCCCCCGGGGGGTACAACTATGGCTACACCTTC.

As concerns this clone: Other nucleotide sequences from this sample produce the same CDR3. The CDR3 is CASSPGTGTYGYTF. CDR3 bases: TGCGCCAGCAGCCCAGGGACAGGTACTTATGGCTACACCTTC. This chain joins TRBV5-1 and TRBJ1-2; 8 positions agree with TRBD1. The J segment lost 5 bases and the V segment lost 4 bases, leaving 7 bases of the junction unmatched. The CDR3 is 14 amino acids. The germline gives CDR1 SGHRS, CDR2 YFSETQ.